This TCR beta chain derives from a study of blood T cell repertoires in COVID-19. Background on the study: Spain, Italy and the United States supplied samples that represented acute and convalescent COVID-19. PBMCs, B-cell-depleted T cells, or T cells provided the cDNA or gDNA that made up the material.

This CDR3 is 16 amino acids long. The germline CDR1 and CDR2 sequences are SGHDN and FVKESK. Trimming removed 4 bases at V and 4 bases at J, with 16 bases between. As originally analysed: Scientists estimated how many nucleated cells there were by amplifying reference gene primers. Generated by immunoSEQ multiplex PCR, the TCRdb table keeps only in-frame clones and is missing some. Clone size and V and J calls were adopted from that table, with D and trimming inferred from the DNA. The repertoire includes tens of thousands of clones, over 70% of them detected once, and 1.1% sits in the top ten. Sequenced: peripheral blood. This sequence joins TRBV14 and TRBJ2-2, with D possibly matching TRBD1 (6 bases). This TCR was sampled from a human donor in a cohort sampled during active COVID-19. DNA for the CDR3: TGTGCCAGCAGCCGTCGCGCAGGGGCGGGCACCGGGGAGCTGTTTTTT. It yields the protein CASSRRAGAGTGELFF.